This TCR beta chain was sequenced in a study of blood T cells in healthy people across ages. The CDR3 runs to 15 residues. Germline V lookup: CDR1 SGHTA, CDR2 FQGTGA. A second PCR of 7 to 11 cycles used a sample-barcoded 5' primer and a J-beta primer mix. Every cDNA was tagged by a template-switch adaptor with 12 random nucleotides. Every individual sample yielded 3 million or more paired-end reads (each containing CDR3). TCRdb analysed the 5' RACE reads with MiXCR anew, one entry per CDR3 protein. The table includes hundreds of thousands of distinct CDR3 sequences, 35% to 50% detected once. Points from the study as a whole: Naive and antigen-experienced cells could not be conclusively compared, given unsorted PBMCs.

Comment on this clonotype: Its specificity is not known. The junction does not match germline at one end; this may be a read error.

The specimen was blood. The chain couples TRBV7-3 to TRBJ2-3; 8 bases are a match to TRBD2. The source of this sequence is an older man in good health. The CDR3 is CTSSKALAETDTQYF. CDR3 bases: TGTACCAGCAGCAAAGCACTAGCGGAAACAGATACGCAGTATTTT. The full variable domain, its missing parts supplied by reference TRBV7-3 and TRBJ2-3, is GAGVSQTPSNKVTEKGKYVELRCDPISGHTALYWYRQSLGQGPEFLIYFQGTGAADDSGLPNDRFFAVRPEGSVSTLKIQRTERGDSAVYLCTSSKALAETDTQYFGPGTRLTVL.